This T cell receptor (beta chain) originates from a study of blood T cell repertoires in COVID-19. Background on the study: The United States, Italy and Spain supplied acute and convalescent COVID-19 samples. T cells, B-cell-depleted T cells, or PBMCs provided the cDNA or gDNA that served as material.

Authors' methods: Scientists estimated how many nucleated cells there were by amplifying reference gene primers. The method was immunoSEQ multiplex PCR; TCRdb's version includes in-frame clones alone and lacks a portion of them. V and J calls and clone size are as listed in that table; D and trimming were resolved from the DNA. The table shows 50,000 to 65,000 clones, with around four fifths occurring only once. Looked up from germline, CDR1 is LNHDA and CDR2 is SQIVND (reference sequence). The CDR3 loop spans 14 amino acids. The V segment lost 5 bases and the J segment 3 bases; nucleotides outside the gene matches: 6.

This TCR was recovered from a human donor in a cohort sampled during active COVID-19. The source material was peripheral blood. This chain connects TRBV19 to TRBJ2-7, with 8 bases identical to TRBD2. The CDR3 spells CASSPRGGRYEQYF. The CDR3 DNA follows: TGTGCCAGTAGTCCCCGGGGGGGGCGCTACGAGCAGTACTTC.